This TCR beta chain emerged from a study of cytomegalovirus exposure and HLA in healthy donors. The study, taken as a whole, reports: It was reportedly the case that the classifier diagnosed cytomegalovirus status with high specificity and sensitivity. Usually a TCR sequence was rare, but some public TCRs were found in many donors. TCR beta chains numbering more than 150 were designated cytomegalovirus-associated.

The donors were part of the approximately 120-subject validation cohort, which stood apart from the 666-subject first cohort. The CDR3 sequence is 15 residues long. Trimming shortened V by 9 bases and J by 1 base, and 16 bases separated the two germline ends. Per germline, CDR1 SNHLY and CDR2 FYNNEI. Only in-frame clones appear in the TCRdb table, and some are missing; sequencing was by immunoSEQ multiplex PCR. The sample lists some 150,000 clones; about nine tenths were seen once. This clone showed up just once. Its specificity is not known. This sequence originates from a man younger than 35 in good health and CMV-seronegative. Sequences were obtained from PBMCs. The rearrangement uses TRBV2 and TRBJ2-4; maybe TRBD2 (6 bases). The CDR3, as DNA: TGTGCCAGTCGTCACTCCGCGGGGGCCAAAAACATTCAGTACTTC. Encoded protein: CASRHSAGAKNIQYF.